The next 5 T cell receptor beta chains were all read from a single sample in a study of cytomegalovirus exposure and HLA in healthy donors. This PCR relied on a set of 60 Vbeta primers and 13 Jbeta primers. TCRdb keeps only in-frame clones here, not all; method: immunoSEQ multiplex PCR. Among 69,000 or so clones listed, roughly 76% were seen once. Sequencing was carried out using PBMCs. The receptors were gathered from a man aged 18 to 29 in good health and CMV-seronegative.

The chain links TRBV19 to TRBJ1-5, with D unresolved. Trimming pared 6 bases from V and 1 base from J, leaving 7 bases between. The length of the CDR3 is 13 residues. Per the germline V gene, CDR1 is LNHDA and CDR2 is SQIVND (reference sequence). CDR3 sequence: CASSVESNQPQHF. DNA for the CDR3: TGTGCCAGTAGCGTGGAGAGCAATCAGCCCCAGCATTTT.

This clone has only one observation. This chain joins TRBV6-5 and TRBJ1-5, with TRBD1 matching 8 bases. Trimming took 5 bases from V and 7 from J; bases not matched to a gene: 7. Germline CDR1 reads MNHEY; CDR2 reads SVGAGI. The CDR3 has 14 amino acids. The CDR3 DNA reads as TGTGCCAGCAGTCGCGCACAGGGGGGACAGCCCCAGCATTTT. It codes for CASSRAQGGQPQHF.

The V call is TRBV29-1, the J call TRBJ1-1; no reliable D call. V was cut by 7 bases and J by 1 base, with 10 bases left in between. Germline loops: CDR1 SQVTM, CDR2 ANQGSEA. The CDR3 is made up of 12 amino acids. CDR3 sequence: CSGRTANTEAFF. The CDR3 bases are TGCAGCGGAAGAACAGCGAACACTGAAGCTTTCTTT.

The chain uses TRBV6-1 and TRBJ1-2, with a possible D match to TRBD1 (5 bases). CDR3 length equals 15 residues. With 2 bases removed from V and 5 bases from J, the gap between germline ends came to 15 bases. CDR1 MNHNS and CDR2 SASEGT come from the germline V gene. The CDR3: CASSENTGGFYGYTF. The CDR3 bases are TGTGCCAGCAGTGAAAATACAGGCGGCTTTTATGGCTACACCTTC.

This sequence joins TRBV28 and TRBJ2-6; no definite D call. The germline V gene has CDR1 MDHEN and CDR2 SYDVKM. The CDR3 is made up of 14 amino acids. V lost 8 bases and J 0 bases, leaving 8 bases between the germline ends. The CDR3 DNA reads TGTGCCAGCTCTCTTTTCTCTGGGGCCAACGTCCTGACTTTC. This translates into CASSLFSGANVLTF.